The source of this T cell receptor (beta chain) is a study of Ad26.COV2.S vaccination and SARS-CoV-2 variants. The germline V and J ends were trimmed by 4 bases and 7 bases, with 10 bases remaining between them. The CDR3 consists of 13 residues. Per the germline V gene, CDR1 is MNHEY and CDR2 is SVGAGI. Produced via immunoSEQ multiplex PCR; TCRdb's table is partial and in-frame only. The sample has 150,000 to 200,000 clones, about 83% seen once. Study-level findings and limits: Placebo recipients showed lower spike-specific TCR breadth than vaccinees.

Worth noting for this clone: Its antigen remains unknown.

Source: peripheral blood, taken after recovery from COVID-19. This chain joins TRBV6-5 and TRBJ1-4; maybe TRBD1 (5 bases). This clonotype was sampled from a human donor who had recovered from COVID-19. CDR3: CASSWGGLEKLFF. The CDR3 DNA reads TGTGCCAGCAGTTGGGGGGGACTTGAAAAACTGTTTTTT.